This entry lists 27 T cell receptor beta chains sequenced from one sample in a study of T-cell memory formation after mild COVID-19. TCRdb analysed the 5' RACE reads with MiXCR anew, one entry per CDR3 protein. The sample holds under 250,000 distinct CDR3 sequences, 9.5% seen once. Sequencing was carried out using PBMCs or a T cell subset sorted from them (not recorded which). The source of these receptors is a young man who had mild COVID-19 (a few samples of this study predate the infection). Cell type and time point are not known.

This clonotype was found a few times. The rearrangement links TRBV12-3 or TRBV12-4 to TRBJ1-3; 7 bases align to TRBD1. The V gene end was trimmed by 6 bases and the J gene end by 5 bases; junction bases not matched to a gene: 7. The CDR3 consists of 14 residues. CDR3 nucleotide sequence: TGTGCCAGCAGCCCGGACAGGTCCAGAAACACCATATATTTT. Translating gives CASSPDRSRNTIYF.

This clonotype has just a few counts. The chain joins TRBV4-3 to TRBJ1-3; D is uncertain. The CDR3 sequence is 14 residues long. Germline CDR1 LGHNA, CDR2 YSLEER. V was trimmed by 0 bases and J by 0 bases, leaving 3 bases between them. The CDR3 loop is CASSQDGSGNTIYF. The CDR3 DNA reads TGCGCCAGCAGCCAAGATGGCTCTGGAAACACCATATATTTT.

This clonotype was observed a handful of times. Mismatch with germline at one junction end may stem from a read error. The V gene is TRBV19, the J gene TRBJ2-1, with D possibly being TRBD1 (5 bases). The CDR3 is 17 residues long. Germline loops: CDR1 LNHDA, CDR2 SQIVND (reference sequence). CDR3 amino acids: CASSGFLDRTSNNEQFF. In nucleotides, the CDR3 is TGTGCCAGTAGCGGGTTTCTAGACAGAACCTCCAACAATGAGCAGTTCTTC.

V gene TRBV6-2 or TRBV6-3 combines with J gene TRBJ2-1; no reliable D call. Looked up from germline, CDR1 is MNHEY and CDR2 is SVGEGT. The CDR3 spans 13 residues. With 2 bases removed from V and 4 bases from J, the gap between germline ends came to 6 bases. This CDR3 reads CASSYRPYNEQFF. The CDR3 DNA is TGTGCCAGCAGTTACCGACCGTACAATGAGCAGTTCTTC.

The rearrangement links TRBV6-5 to TRBJ1-2, with a tentative D call TRBD1 (5 bases). CDR3 length equals 15 residues. Germline V gene lookup returns CDR1 MNHEY and CDR2 SVGAGI. Trimming pared 7 bases from V and 7 bases from J, leaving 22 bases between. For the CDR3, the DNA is TGTGCCAGCACCCAAGGAGGGGAGGGTTTCGGTGGCTACACCTTC. Amino acid sequence: CASTQGGEGFGGYTF.

The V and J genes are TRBV19 and TRBJ1-5, with D possibly matching TRBD1 (5 bases). V lost 7 bases, J lost 10 bases, and 17 bases lay in between. The germline V gene has CDR1 LNHDA and CDR2 SQIVND (reference sequence). The CDR3 is made up of 13 amino acids. The CDR3 spells CASNGQGFFPQHF. The CDR3 region has the DNA TGTGCCAGTAATGGGCAGGGTTTTTTTCCCCAGCATTTT.

A few counts support this clonotype. The gene calls are TRBV7-2 and TRBJ1-2, with 11 bases identical to TRBD1. CDR3 size: 15 residues. Germline CDR1 reads SGHTA; CDR2 reads FQGNSA. V dropped 5 bases and J dropped 7; count of bases not matched to a gene: 9. The DNA of the CDR3 is TGTGCCAGCAGCCGAGGGGGACAGGGGGATGGTGGCTACACCTTC. This encodes CASSRGGQGDGGYTF. Combining the CDR3 with reference TRBV7-2 and TRBJ1-2 gives the whole variable domain GAGVSQSPSNKVTEKGKDVELRCDPISGHTALYWYRQSLGQGLEFLIYFQGNSAPDKSGLPSDRFSAERTGGSVSTLTIQRTQQEDSAVYLCASSRGGQGDGGYTFGSGTRLTVV.

This clonotype showed up just a few times. V and J are TRBV5-1 and TRBJ2-6; D might be TRBD2 (5 bases). Germline lookup yields CDR1 SGHRS and CDR2 YFSETQ. Trimming left V 7 bases short and J 1 base short, with 12 bases between. This CDR3 has 15 residues. The CDR3 DNA follows: TGCGCCAGCTTGGGTCGCGGGTCTGGGGCCAACGTCCTGACTTTC. Translated, it gives CASLGRGSGANVLTF.

This clonotype was seen a handful of times. V is TRBV7-2 and J is TRBJ1-6; D call uncertain. Germline V gives CDR1 SGHTA, CDR2 FQGNSA. Trimming removed 2 bases from V and 8 bases from J, with 7 bases in between. This CDR3 spans 13 amino acids. Here the CDR3 reads CASSLWPHSPLHF. The CDR3 nucleotides read TGTGCCAGCAGCTTATGGCCGCATTCACCCCTCCACTTT.

This clonotype was seen at least ten times. This chain uses TRBV18 with TRBJ1-1; TRBD1 might be the D (6 bases). The CDR3 covers 16 residues. Trimming took off 5 bases at V and 2 bases at J, with 18 bases between the two ends. Germline CDR1 reads KGHSH; CDR2 reads LQKENI. The CDR3 DNA reads as TGTGCCAGCTCAGGACAGACCCAAGCGCCAAACACTGAAGCTTTCTTT. Protein sequence: CASSGQTQAPNTEAFF.

This clonotype turned up a few times. The V and J genes are TRBV6-5 and TRBJ1-2; D perhaps matches TRBD1 (6 bases). There are 13 residues in the CDR3. The V end lost 6 bases, the J end lost 5 bases, and 13 bases lay between the germline ends. Looked up from germline, CDR1 is MNHEY and CDR2 is SVGAGI. CDR3 in amino acids: CASSGGGGYGYTF. The CDR3 coding sequence is TGTGCCAGCAGCGGAGGGGGGGGATATGGCTACACCTTC.

This chain links TRBV7-2 with TRBJ2-2; D not certain. The CDR3 extends over 13 amino acids. CDR1 SGHTA and CDR2 FQGNSA come from the germline V gene. Trimming cost V 1 base and J 7 bases, with 7 bases left between them. CDR3 sequence (DNA): TGTGCCAGCAGCTTAGAGGGAAACGGGGAGCTGTTTTTT. This codes for CASSLEGNGELFF.

The rearrangement links TRBV6-5 to TRBJ2-6, with a possible D match to TRBD2 (7 bases). V was trimmed by 0 bases and J by 2 bases, leaving 8 bases between them. The CDR3 consists of 16 residues. Germline V gives CDR1 MNHEY, CDR2 SVGAGI. The CDR3 DNA reads as TGTGCCAGCAGTTACTCAGGGGGGGCTGGGGCCAACGTCCTGACTTTC. Residues: CASSYSGGAGANVLTF.

The chain combines TRBV2 with TRBJ1-1, with TRBD1 matching over 7 bases. V was pared by 11 bases and J by 1 base, with 7 bases of the junction left unmatched. The CDR3 has 13 amino acids. CDR1 and CDR2 from the germline V gene are SNHLY and FYNNEI. Here the CDR3 reads CALSKGANTEAFF. The CDR3 coding sequence is TGTGCCCTATCTAAGGGGGCGAACACTGAAGCTTTCTTT.

This clonotype was seen at least ten times. This chain uses TRBV7-2 with TRBJ2-5; D remains unclear. Germline values: CDR1 SGHTA, CDR2 FQGNSA. The CDR3 is 11 residues long. Trimming took 6 bases from V and 5 from J, leaving 7 bases between them. The CDR3 nucleotides are TGTGCCAGCAGAAGCCTGGAGACCCAGTACTTC. This sequence encodes CASRSLETQYF. Drawing the rest from reference TRBV7-2 and TRBJ2-5, the complete variable domain is GAGVSQSPSNKVTEKGKDVELRCDPISGHTALYWYRQSLGQGLEFLIYFQGNSAPDKSGLPSDRFSAERTGGSVSTLTIQRTQQEDSAVYLCASRSLETQYFGPGTRLLVL.

This clonotype was counted between two and nine times. This chain joins TRBV2 and TRBJ2-1; D remains ambiguous. The CDR3 has 12 residues. Germline V CDR1 and CDR2: SNHLY, FYNNEI. Trimming stripped 1 base from V and 14 bases from J, with 12 bases between. CDR3 protein: CASSEVESTKFF. The CDR3 region has the DNA TGTGCCAGCAGTGAAGTCGAGTCGACGAAGTTCTTC.

The J gene is TRBJ2-3, the V gene TRBV7-7, with a tentative D call TRBD1 (7 bases). The V end lost 4 bases, the J end lost 5 bases, and 13 bases lay between the germline ends. This CDR3 has 14 residues. Germline CDR1 and CDR2: SSHAT and FNYEAQ (reference sequence). The CDR3 sequence is CASSSGDRVDTQYF. DNA for the CDR3: TGTGCCAGCAGCTCGGGAGACAGGGTAGATACGCAGTATTTT.

V usage is TRBV9 and J usage is TRBJ2-5; D may be TRBD2 (6 bases). This CDR3 spans 14 amino acids. The germline V gene encodes CDR1 SGDLS and CDR2 YYNGEE. V lost 2 bases, J lost 0 bases, and 8 bases lay in between. The CDR3 coding sequence is TGTGCCAGCAGCGTGACTAGTCACCAAGAGACCCAGTACTTC. Protein product: CASSVTSHQETQYF.

The V gene is TRBV12-3 or TRBV12-4, the J gene TRBJ1-5, with D uncertain. This CDR3 contains 13 residues. Trimming cost V 3 bases and J 3 bases, with 6 bases left between them. The CDR3 loop reads CASSFGFNQPQHF. The CDR3 nucleotides read TGTGCCAGCAGTTTCGGTTTCAATCAGCCCCAGCATTTT.

CDR3 sequence reads: CATREGGAHGYTF. The CDR3, as DNA: TGTGCCACCCGAGAGGGGGGGGCGCATGGCTACACCTTC. The V gene is TRBV28, the J gene TRBJ1-2; D is perhaps TRBD1 (6 bases). Germline-derived CDR1 and CDR2 are MDHEN and SYDVKM. The V and J ends lost 10 bases and 6 bases respectively, with 18 bases between them. There are 13 residues in the CDR3.

This clonotype was counted many times. The chain recombines TRBV7-2 with TRBJ2-4, with 9 bases fitting TRBD1. Per germline, CDR1 SGHTA and CDR2 FQGNSA. The CDR3 loop spans 13 amino acids. The J segment lost 6 bases and the V segment lost 5 bases, leaving 2 bases of the junction unmatched. CDR3 loop: CASSRQGGNIQYF. The CDR3 DNA follows: TGTGCCAGCAGCCGACAGGGGGGAAACATTCAGTACTTC.

A single count supports this clonotype. The genes are TRBV4-3 and TRBJ2-6; D uncertain. CDR3 size: 16 residues. The V end lost 5 bases, the J end lost 0 bases, and 11 bases lay between the germline ends. Germline CDR1 reads LGHNA; CDR2 reads YSLEER. CDR3 in amino acids: CASSAMGFSGANVLTF. The CDR3 DNA is TGCGCCAGCAGCGCCATGGGGTTCTCTGGGGCCAACGTCCTGACTTTC.

The gene calls are TRBV7-9 and TRBJ2-7; D not certain. The CDR3 length is 12 residues. The ends were cut back, 0 bases at V and 4 bases at J, with 4 bases in the middle. Germline loops: CDR1 SEHNR, CDR2 FQNEAQ (reference sequence). This CDR3 reads CASSLAMYEQYF. The CDR3 nucleotides are TGTGCCAGCAGCTTAGCCATGTACGAGCAGTACTTC.

This rearrangement joins TRBV10-3 to TRBJ1-2, with 10 nucleotides matching TRBD1. Germline V gene lookup returns CDR1 ENHRY and CDR2 SYGVKD. With 5 bases clipped from V and 8 bases from J, the junction kept 5 bases outside the gene matches. The length of the CDR3 is 13 residues. The CDR3 DNA sequence: TGTGCCATCAGTCCGGGACAGGGGAGCGGCTACACCTTC. As protein: CAISPGQGSGYTF.

V and J are TRBV19 and TRBJ1-5, with D possibly being TRBD1 (5 bases). Trimming cost V 4 bases and J 5 bases, with 12 bases left between them. The CDR3 runs to 14 residues. CDR1 is LNHDA, CDR2 SQIVND, per germline (reference sequence). CDR3 in DNA: TGTGCCAGTAGTACCGACAGCGTGGATCAGCCCCAGCATTTT. Translation gives CASSTDSVDQPQHF.

The rearrangement links TRBV4-2 to TRBJ2-1; D assignment may be TRBD1 or TRBD2 (7 bases each). Trimming removed 4 bases at V and 7 bases at J, with 17 bases between. The CDR3 is made up of 15 amino acids. Looked up from germline, CDR1 is LGHNA and CDR2 is YNFKEQ. The CDR3 coding sequence is TGTGCCAGCAGCCGACCTGGGGAGGGGGCGAATGAGCAGTTCTTC. This sequence encodes CASSRPGEGANEQFF.

This clonotype was picked up one time. V is TRBV4-3 and J is TRBJ1-5; possible D gene TRBD1, 5 bases. The CDR3 runs 14 residues. V lost 0 bases and J lost 6, with 9 bases in between. Germline V gene lookup returns CDR1 LGHNA and CDR2 YSLEER. This chain's CDR3 is CASSQDGGGQPQHF. The CDR3 coding sequence is TGCGCCAGCAGCCAAGACGGGGGGGGTCAGCCCCAGCATTTT.